This T cell receptor (beta chain) was identified in a study of regulatory T cells in long-lasting Graves disease (dated by TCRdb to the early 2020s). Broadly, across the study: Patients with newly diagnosed Graves' disease had been on antithyroid drugs for under 3 months. This study used TCR sequencing and RNA sequencing of peripheral blood to compare persistent Graves' disease patients against newly diagnosed Graves' disease patients. The study took place in China and was registered as a clinical trial. A total of around 35 samples underwent TCR sequencing, from some 13 patients with persistent Graves' disease and approximately 20 patients with newly diagnosed Graves' disease. Overall study results and their limits: The authors acknowledged the small sample size as a limitation that may reduce accuracy. Peripheral blood alone was examined, since thyroid tissue, which constituted the primary lesion, could not be accessed. Patients with persistent disease shared more public clonotypes (about 2,500) than newly diagnosed patients did (about 1,000). Sequencing and analysis were limited to the TCR beta chain. TRBV28, TRBJ1-2 and TRBJ2-5 were preferentially used in persistent disease, while TRBV20-1 and TRBJ2-1 were favored in newly diagnosed disease. Compared with newly diagnosed patients, persistent Graves' disease patients had lower TCR Shannon entropy and fewer highly expanded clones, which suggests clonal expansion.

The germline V gene supplies CDR1 SGHTA and CDR2 FQGTGA. V and J are truncated by 2 bases and 8 bases respectively, leaving an intervening sequence of 10 bases. Spanning cysteine to phenylalanine, the CDR3 consists of 13 amino acids. The DNA shown is the 39-base CDR3, in frame from base 1. What this sample's time point label stands for: newly diagnosed GD, antithyroid drugs for less than 3 months. For both TCR sequencing and RNA sequencing, RNA was extracted from PBMCs in TRIzol. Graves' disease was diagnosed according to American Thyroid Association guidelines. Patients for the study were recruited at an endocrinology department in Xi'an, China. Each patient gave around 9.2 milliliters of peripheral blood, collected in an EDTA anticoagulant tube. Ficoll Paque Plus density gradient separation was used to isolate PBMCs, and no further T cell sorting was done. RNA quality was checked with an Agilent 2100 Bioanalyzer and agarose gel, and concentration with a NanoDrop 2000.

Library preparation used multiplex PCR. This sample was sequenced with an Illumina HiSeq 4000. CDR3 regions were amplified by Arm-PCR with iRepertoire HTBI primers to construct TCR beta libraries. Gel purification was performed on PCR products prior to sequencing. The original pipeline was this. Gene usage analysis of CDR3 amino acid clonotypes relied on the 60 or so TRBV and about 15 TRBJ segments identified across samples. COPE and FqMerger were used to merge the filtered high-quality paired reads into contigs. BLAST was used to align contigs to the IMGT TRBV, TRBD and TRBJ reference genes, and CDR3 was defined following IMGT. Highly expanded clones were defined as clonotypes with a frequency above 0.1%. Shannon entropy was used to measure repertoire diversity, and the Gini coefficient was used to measure V-J evenness. Clonotypes shared by more than one individual were considered public. The public reads were reanalyzed by TCRdb: fastp trimming at Q25, MiXCR alignment, in-frame beta chains only. Each CDR3 protein appears once, grouped with its most common genes and DNA. TCRdb's processing, not the authors', yielded these V and J calls. This sample gives roughly 320,000 distinct CDR3 sequences in total; roughly a sixth of them show up just once. Roughly 27% of the sample goes to the ten largest clones.

Details on this clonotype: Its antigen remains unidentified. Base qualities are missing; no much larger clone stands one base away.

In addition, the sample was reused for a study of T cells in Graves' hyperthyroidism and ophthalmopathy. As noted in the second study: Stable Graves' hyperthyroidism was defined as no progression to ophthalmopathy during 18 months of follow-up. Hyperthyroidism patients were newly diagnosed, with disease duration under 2 months, and aged 18 to 65 years. The study excluded patients with uncontrolled infections, other autoimmune diseases, pregnancy or lactation. Diagnoses relied on clinical symptoms, serum thyroxine and TRAb, thyroid ultrasound and orbital computed tomography. The first round of RT-PCR for the TCR CDR3 was performed with the HTBI primer set and the Qiagen OneStep RT-PCR kit. Most expanded thyroid clonotypes (frequency above 0.001) were also detected in blood, a finding suggesting that blood repertoires may reflect thyroid immune responses. Ophthalmopathy was separated from stable hyperthyroidism by a 13 V-J signature model, with around 88% sensitivity and about 81% specificity obtained in cross-validation and 80%/75% obtained in testing. In validation, the model predicted progression to ophthalmopathy a median of about 6.8 months before onset, with about 67% sensitivity and 72.22% specificity. TCR V-J signatures able to tell the groups apart were searched for in a discovery cohort of 90 to 100 patients, of whom around 42 had Graves' ophthalmopathy and more than 55 had stable Graves' hyperthyroidism. Whether ophthalmopathy could be predicted prospectively was tested in an independent validation cohort made up of under 20 hyperthyroidism patients plus 17 patients who later progressed to ophthalmopathy. For training and testing, the 100 or so patients in the discovery cohort were randomly divided in a 7:3 ratio. Thyroid tissue and blood T-cell repertoires from six or seven Graves' hyperthyroidism patients were also compared in the study. After sampling, hyperthyroidism patients received methimazole starting at 30 mg daily, and ophthalmopathy patients received high-dose intravenous methylprednisolone. A second multiplex PCR round built the libraries, followed by size selection and purification. Libraries were sequenced paired-end with 100 bp reads on an Illumina HiSeq2000. SOAPnuke was used to process the raw data, removing reads that contained adapters or uncalled bases, had a mean Phred below 15, or lacked an exact match to the constant primer or identifier. COPE v1.2.5 was used to merge high-quality paired reads, and clonotypes were defined as unique nucleotide sequences. MiTCR v1.1 was used to align clonotypes to the IMGT TRBV, TRBD and TRBJ reference segments. Only V-J combinations with frequency above 0.0001, covering 98% to 99.2% of repertoires, were analysed. The TCS score was defined as F50 (clonal expansion) divided by E x V (chaos), with BLOSUM62-based TCRdist calculated between CDR3 peptides within each V-J. Welch's t-statistics and random forest reduced approximately 520 V-J features to fewer than 15, which were used in a naive Bayes classifier (R e1071). Sample size was not statistically predetermined, and blinding of investigators to group allocation was not performed. TCR Vbeta CDR3 sequencing of 120 to 150 peripheral blood samples (fewer than 45 ophthalmopathy, 75 hyperthyroidism and about 17 progressor patients) is reported in the paper.

The sequence derives from a man between 40 and 49 years old with Graves disease. Donor details come from another sample of the same person, matched by shared clones. Recombination linked TRBV7-3 to TRBJ2-1; possibly the D gene is TRBD2, per 5 matching bases. The input for sequencing was peripheral blood mononuclear cells (PBMCs), taken at new diagnosis, from a patient treated with antithyroid drugs. The DNA sequence is given as TGTGCCAGCAGCTTAGGCGGGCAATATGAGCAGTTCTTC. It translates to CASSLGGQYEQFF.